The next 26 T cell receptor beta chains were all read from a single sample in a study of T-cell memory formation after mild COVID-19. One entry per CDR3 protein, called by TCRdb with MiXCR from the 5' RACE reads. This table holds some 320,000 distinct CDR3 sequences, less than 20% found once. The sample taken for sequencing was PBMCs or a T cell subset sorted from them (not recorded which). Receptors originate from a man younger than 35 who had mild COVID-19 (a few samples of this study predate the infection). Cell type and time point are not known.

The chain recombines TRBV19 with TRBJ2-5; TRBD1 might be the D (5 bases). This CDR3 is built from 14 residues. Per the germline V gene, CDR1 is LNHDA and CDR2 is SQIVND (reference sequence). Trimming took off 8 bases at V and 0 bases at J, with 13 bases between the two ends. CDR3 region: CASRPPGNQETQYF. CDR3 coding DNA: TGTGCCAGTCGCCCCCCAGGGAACCAAGAGACCCAGTACTTC.

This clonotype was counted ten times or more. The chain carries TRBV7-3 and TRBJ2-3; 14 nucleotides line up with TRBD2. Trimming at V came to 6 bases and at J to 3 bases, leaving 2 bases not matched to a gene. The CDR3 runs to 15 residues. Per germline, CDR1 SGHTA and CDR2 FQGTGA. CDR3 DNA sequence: TGTGCCAGCAGACGGACTAGCGGGGGGACAGATACGCAGTATTTT. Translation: CASRRTSGGTDTQYF.

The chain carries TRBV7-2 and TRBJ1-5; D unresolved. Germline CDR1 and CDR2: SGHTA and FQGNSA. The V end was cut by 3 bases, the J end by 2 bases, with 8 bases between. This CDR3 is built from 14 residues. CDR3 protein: CASSFIWGNQPQHF. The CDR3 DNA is TGTGCCAGCAGCTTCATATGGGGCAATCAGCCCCAGCATTTT.

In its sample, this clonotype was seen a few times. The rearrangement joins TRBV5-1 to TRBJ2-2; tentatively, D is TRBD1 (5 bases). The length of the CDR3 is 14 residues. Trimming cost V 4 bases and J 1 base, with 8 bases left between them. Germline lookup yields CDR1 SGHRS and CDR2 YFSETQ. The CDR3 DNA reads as TGCGCCAGCAGCACTGGACAGAACACCGGGGAGCTGTTTTTT. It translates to CASSTGQNTGELFF.

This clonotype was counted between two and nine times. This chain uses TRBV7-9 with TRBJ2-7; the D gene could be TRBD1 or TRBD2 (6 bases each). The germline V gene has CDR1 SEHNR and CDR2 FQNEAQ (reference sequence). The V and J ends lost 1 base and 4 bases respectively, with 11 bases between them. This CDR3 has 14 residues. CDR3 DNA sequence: TGTGCCAGCAGCTTAGAGGGGGGCGGGTACGAGCAGTACGTC. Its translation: CASSLEGGGYEQYV.

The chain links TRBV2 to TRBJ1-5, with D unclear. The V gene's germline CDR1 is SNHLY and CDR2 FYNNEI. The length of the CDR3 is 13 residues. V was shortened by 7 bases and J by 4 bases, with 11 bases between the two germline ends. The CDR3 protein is CASKGDNNQPQHF. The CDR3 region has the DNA TGTGCCAGCAAAGGCGACAATAATCAGCCCCAGCATTTT. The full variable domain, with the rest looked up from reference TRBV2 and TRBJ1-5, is EPEVTQTPSHQVTQMGQEVILRCVPISNHLYFYWYRQILGQKVEFLVSFYNNEISEKSEIFDDQFSVERPDGSNFTLKIRSTKLEDSAMYFCASKGDNNQPQHFGDGTRLSIL.

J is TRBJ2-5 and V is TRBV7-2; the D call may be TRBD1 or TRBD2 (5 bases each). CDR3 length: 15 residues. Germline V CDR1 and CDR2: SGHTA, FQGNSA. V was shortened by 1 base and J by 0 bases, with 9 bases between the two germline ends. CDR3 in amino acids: CASSLVRGDQETQYF. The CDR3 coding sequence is TGTGCCAGCAGCTTAGTTAGAGGGGACCAAGAGACCCAGTACTTC.

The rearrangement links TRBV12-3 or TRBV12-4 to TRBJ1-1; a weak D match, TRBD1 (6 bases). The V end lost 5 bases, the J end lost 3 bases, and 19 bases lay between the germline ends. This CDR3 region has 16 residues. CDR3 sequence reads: CASSPGGPLGDTEAFF. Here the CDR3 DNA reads TGTGCCAGCAGTCCCGGGGGGCCGCTCGGAGACACTGAAGCTTTCTTT.

This chain's CDR3 is CSARGGGPRSTDTQYF. CDR3 coding DNA: TGCAGTGCTAGGGGCGGGGGCCCCCGTAGCACAGATACGCAGTATTTT. The gene calls are TRBV20-1 and TRBJ2-3; TRBD2 might be the D (7 bases). Germline CDR1 is DFQATT and CDR2 is SNEGSKA (reference sequence). This CDR3 contains 16 residues. V dropped 3 bases and J dropped 0 bases, with 16 bases sitting between them.

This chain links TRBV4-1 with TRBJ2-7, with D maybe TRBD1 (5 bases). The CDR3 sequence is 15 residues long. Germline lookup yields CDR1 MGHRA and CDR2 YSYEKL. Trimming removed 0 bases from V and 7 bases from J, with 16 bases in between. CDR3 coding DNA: TGCGCCAGCAGCCAAGATGTGGCAGGGTACGGGGAGCAGTACTTC. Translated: CASSQDVAGYGEQYF.

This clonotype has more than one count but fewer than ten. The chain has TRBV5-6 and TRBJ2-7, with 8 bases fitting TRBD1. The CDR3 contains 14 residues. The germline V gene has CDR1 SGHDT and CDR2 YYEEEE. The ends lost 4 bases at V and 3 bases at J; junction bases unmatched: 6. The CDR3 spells CASSAGTGLYEQYV. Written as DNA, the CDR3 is TGTGCCAGCAGCGCCGGGACAGGACTCTACGAGCAGTACGTC.

The CDR3 nucleotides read TGTGCCAGCAGGAACAGGGCCCCGGGCTCCTACGAGCAGTACGTC. It is translated as CASRNRAPGSYEQYV. This sequence joins TRBV6-2 or TRBV6-3 and TRBJ2-7, with D perhaps TRBD1 (6 bases). V was trimmed by 6 bases and J by 0 bases, leaving 15 bases between them. This CDR3 spans 15 amino acids. Germline CDR1 and CDR2: MNHEY and SVGEGT.

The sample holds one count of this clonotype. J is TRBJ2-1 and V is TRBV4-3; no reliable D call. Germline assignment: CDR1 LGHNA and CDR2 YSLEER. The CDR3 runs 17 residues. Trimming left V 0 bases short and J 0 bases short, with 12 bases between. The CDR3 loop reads CASSQDASKSSYNEQFF. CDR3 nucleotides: TGCGCCAGCAGCCAAGACGCCTCCAAGAGCTCCTACAATGAGCAGTTCTTC.

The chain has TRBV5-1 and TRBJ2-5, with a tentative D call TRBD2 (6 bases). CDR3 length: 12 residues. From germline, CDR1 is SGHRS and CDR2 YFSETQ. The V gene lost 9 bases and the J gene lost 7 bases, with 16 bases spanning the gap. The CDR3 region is CATRDPGGTQYF. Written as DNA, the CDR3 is TGCGCCACCAGGGATCCCGGGGGGACCCAGTACTTC.

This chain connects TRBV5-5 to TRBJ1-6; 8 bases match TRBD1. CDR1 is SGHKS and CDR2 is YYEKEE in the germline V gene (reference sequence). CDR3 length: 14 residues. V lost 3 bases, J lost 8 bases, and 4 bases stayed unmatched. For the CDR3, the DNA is TGTGCCAGCAGCTGGGACAGGCTATATTCACCCCTCCACTTT. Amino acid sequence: CASSWDRLYSPLHF.

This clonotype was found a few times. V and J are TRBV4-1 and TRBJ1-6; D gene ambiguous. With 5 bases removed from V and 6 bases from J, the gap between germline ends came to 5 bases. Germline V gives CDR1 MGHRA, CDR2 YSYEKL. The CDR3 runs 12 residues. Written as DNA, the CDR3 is TGCGCCAGCAGCACATTTAATTCACCCCTCCACTTT. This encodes CASSTFNSPLHF.

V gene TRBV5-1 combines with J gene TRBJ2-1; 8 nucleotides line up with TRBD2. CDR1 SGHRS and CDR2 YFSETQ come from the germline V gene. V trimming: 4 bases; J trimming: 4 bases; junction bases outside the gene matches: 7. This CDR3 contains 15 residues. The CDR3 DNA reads TGCGCCAGCAGCGCCCCGGGGGGGCCATACAATGAGCAGTTCTTC. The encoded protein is CASSAPGGPYNEQFF.

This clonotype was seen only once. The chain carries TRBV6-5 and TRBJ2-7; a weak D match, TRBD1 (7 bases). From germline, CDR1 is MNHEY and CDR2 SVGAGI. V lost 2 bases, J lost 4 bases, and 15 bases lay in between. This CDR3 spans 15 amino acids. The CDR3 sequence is CASSYGPGGGYEQYF. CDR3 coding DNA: TGTGCCAGCAGTTACGGCCCAGGGGGAGGATACGAGCAGTACTTC.

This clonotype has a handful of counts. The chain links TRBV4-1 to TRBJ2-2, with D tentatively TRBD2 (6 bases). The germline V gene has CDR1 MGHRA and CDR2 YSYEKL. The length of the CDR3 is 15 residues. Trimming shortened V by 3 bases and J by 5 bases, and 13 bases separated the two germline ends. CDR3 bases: TGCGCCAGCAGCCATCCTAGCGAAGGGACCGGGGAGCTGTTTTTT. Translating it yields CASSHPSEGTGELFF.

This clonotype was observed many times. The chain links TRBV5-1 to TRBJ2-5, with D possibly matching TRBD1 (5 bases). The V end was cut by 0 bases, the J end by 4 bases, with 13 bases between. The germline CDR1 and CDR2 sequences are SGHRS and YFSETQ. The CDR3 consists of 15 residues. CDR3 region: CASSLVQGWGETQYF. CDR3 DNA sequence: TGCGCCAGCAGCTTGGTGCAGGGATGGGGAGAGACCCAGTACTTC.

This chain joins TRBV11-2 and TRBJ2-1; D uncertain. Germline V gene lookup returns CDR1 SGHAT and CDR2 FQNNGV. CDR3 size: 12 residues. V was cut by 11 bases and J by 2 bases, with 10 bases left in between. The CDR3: CAAGMAYNEQFF. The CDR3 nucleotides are TGTGCCGCAGGCATGGCCTACAATGAGCAGTTCTTC.

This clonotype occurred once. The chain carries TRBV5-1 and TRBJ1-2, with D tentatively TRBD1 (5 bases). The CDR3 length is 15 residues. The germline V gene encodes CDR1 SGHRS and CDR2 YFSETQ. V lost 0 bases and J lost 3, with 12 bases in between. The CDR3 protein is CASSLAEAGDYGYTF. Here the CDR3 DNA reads TGCGCCAGCAGCTTGGCCGAGGCGGGGGACTATGGCTACACCTTC.

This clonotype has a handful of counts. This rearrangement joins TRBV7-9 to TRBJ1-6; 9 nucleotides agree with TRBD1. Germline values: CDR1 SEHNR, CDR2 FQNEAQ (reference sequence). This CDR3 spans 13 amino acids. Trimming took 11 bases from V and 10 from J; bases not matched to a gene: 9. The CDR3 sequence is CASSQGALSPLHF. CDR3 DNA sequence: TGTGCCTCCTCACAGGGGGCACTATCACCCCTCCACTTT.

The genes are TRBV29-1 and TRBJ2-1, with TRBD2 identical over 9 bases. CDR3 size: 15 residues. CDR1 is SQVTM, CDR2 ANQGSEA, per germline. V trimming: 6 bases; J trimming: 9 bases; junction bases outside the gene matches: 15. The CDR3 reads CSVGPTAGGLAEQFF. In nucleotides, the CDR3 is TGCAGCGTGGGGCCCACAGCGGGGGGCCTTGCTGAGCAGTTCTTC.

The CDR3 sequence is CASSASGTSYEQYF. The CDR3 DNA is TGTGCCAGCAGCGCCTCTGGGACCTCCTACGAGCAGTACTTC. The chain is built from TRBV9 and TRBJ2-7; D is tentatively TRBD1 or TRBD2 (5 bases each). V was cut by 3 bases and J by 0 bases, with 10 bases left in between. The germline CDR1 and CDR2 sequences are SGDLS and YYNGEE. The CDR3 has 14 amino acids.

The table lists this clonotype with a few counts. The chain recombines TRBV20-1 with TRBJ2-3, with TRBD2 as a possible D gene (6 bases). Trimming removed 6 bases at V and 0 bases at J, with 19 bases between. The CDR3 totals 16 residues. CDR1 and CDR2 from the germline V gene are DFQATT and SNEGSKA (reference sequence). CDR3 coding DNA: TGCAGTGCCGCCGGGACTCCGGGCCCGAGCACAGATACGCAGTATTTT. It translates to CSAAGTPGPSTDTQYF.